The source of this T cell receptor beta chain is a study of control samples from healthy donors and cancer patients. Trimming removed 9 bases from V and 2 bases from J, with 17 bases in between. In germline, CDR1 is KGHSH, CDR2 LQKENI. This CDR3 has 15 amino acids. This table comes from immunoSEQ multiplex PCR, and its TCRdb copy is limited to in-frame clones, with some not included. The sample has tens of thousands of clones, around 87% seen once. The chain uses TRBV18 and TRBJ1-3; TRBD1 is a possible D gene (5 bases). The clonotype was recovered from a woman aged 55-69 years with lung cancer. Specimen: PBMCs. CDR3 sequence: CASAAFGGTGNTIYF. The CDR3 DNA reads as TGTGCCAGTGCAGCTTTCGGGGGAACTGGAAACACCATATATTTT.